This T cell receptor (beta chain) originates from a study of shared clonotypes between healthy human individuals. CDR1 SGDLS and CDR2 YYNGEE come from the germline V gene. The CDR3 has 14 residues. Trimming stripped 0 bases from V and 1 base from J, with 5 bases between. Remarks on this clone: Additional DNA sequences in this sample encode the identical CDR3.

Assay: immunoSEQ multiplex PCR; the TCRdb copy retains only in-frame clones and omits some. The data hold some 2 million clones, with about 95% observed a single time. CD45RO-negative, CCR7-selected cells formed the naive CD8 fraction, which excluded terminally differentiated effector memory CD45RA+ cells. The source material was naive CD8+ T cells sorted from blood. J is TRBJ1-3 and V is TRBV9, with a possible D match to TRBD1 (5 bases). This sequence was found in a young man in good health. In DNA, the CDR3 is TGTGCCAGCAGCGTAGCAGGGTCTGGAAACACCATATATTTT. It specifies CASSVAGSGNTIYF.